This TCR beta chain emerged from a study of neurological immune-mediated disorders. Looking at the study overall: Of around 35 multiple sclerosis patients, some 31 were relapsing-remitting and 3 secondary progressive.

Regarding the study as a whole: A possible signature appeared as one related-CDR3 cluster, in which phylogenetic grouping placed the repertoires of 18 of 34 multiple sclerosis patients.

This clonotype was seen repeatedly, ten times or more. The antigen is not known. The cDNA was synthesized by 5'RACE incorporating 10-nucleotide random UMIs. One entry per CDR3 protein results from TCRdb running MiXCR on the 5' RACE reads. The sample carries under 100,000 distinct CDR3 sequences, roughly 4.3% recorded once. This sample's time point: longitudinal time-point 3. A total of 2 million PBMCs stored at -80 degrees C provided the unsorted libraries. Trimming cost V 2 bases and J 0 bases, with 5 bases left between them. Germline CDR1 and CDR2: SGHRS and YFSETQ. The CDR3 extends over 13 amino acids.

This clonotype originated in a woman in her sixties with multiple sclerosis. Sample: PBMCs. This rearrangement joins TRBV5-1 to TRBJ1-1; D is unresolved. The CDR3 sequence: CASSFDLNTEAFF. CDR3 sequence (DNA): TGCGCCAGCAGCTTCGACTTGAACACTGAAGCTTTCTTT.